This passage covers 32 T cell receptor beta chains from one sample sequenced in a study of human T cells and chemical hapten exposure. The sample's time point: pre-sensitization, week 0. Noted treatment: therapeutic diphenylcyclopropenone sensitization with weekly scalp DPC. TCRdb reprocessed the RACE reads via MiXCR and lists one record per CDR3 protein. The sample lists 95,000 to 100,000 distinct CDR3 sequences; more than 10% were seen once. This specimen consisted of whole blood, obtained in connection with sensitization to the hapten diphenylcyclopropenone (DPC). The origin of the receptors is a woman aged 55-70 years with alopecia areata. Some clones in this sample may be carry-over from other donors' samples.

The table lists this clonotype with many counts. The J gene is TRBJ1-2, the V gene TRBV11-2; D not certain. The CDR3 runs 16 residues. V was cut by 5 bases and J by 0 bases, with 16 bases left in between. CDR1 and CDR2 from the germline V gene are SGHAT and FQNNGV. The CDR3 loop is CASSPGLRATNYGYTF. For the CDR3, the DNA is TGTGCCAGCAGCCCCGGACTTAGGGCCACTAACTATGGCTACACCTTC.

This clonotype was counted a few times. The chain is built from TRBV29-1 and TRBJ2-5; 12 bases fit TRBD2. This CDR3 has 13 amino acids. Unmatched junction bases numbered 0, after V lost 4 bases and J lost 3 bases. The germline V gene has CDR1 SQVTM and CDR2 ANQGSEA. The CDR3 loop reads CSVGTSGKETQYF. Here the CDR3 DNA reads TGCAGCGTTGGGACTAGCGGGAAAGAGACCCAGTACTTC.

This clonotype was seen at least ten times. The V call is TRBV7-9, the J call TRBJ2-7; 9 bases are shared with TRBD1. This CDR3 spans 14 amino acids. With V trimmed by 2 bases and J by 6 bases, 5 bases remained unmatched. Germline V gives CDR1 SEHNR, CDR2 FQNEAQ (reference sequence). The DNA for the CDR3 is TGTGCCAGCAGCTTAACGACAGGGGGAGGCGAGCAGTACTTC. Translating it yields CASSLTTGGGEQYF.

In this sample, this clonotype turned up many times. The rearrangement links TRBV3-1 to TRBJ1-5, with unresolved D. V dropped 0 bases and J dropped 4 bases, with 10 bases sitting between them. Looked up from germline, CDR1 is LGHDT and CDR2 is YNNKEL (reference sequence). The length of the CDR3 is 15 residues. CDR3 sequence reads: CASSQDRVRNQPQHF. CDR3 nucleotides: TGTGCCAGCAGCCAAGATCGGGTGAGAAATCAGCCCCAGCATTTT.

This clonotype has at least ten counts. CDR3 sequence: CASSLGLAGGETQYF. The CDR3 DNA is TGCGCCAGCAGCCTGGGACTAGCGGGGGGCGAGACCCAGTACTTC. The chain couples TRBV5-1 to TRBJ2-5; TRBD2 matches at 15 bases. V was clipped by 4 bases and J by 5 bases; unmatched bases: 3. The CDR3 consists of 15 residues. Germline V gene sequence: CDR1 SGHRS, CDR2 YFSETQ.

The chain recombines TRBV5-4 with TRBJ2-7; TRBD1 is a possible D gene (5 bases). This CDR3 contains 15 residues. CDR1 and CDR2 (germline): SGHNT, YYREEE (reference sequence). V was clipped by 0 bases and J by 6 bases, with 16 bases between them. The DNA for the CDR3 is TGTGCCAGCAGCTTGGGAGTCCCAGGGTCGGCCGAGCAGTACTTC. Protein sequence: CASSLGVPGSAEQYF. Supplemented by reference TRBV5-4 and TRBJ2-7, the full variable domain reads ETGVTQSPTHLIKTRGQQVTLRCSSQSGHNTVSWYQQALGQGPQFIFQYYREEENGRGNFPPRFSGLQFPNYSSELNVNALELDDSALYLCASSLGVPGSAEQYFGPGTRLTVT.

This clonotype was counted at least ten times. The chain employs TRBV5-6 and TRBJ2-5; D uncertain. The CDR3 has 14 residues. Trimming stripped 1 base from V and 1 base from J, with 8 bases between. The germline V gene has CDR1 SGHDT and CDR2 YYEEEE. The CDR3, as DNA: TGTGCCAGCAGCTTGATCGGGCCCCAAGAGACCCAGTACTTC. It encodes CASSLIGPQETQYF.

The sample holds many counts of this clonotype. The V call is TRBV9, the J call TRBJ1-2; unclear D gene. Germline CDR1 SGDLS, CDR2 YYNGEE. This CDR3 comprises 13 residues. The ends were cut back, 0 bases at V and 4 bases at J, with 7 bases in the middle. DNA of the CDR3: TGTGCCAGCAGCGTAGAGGGCCTCTATGGCTACACCTTC. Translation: CASSVEGLYGYTF.

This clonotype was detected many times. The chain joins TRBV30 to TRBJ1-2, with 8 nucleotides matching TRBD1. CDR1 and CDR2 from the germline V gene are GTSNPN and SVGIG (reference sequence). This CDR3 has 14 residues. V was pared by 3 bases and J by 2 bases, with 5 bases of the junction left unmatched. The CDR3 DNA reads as TGTGCCTGGAGGGGGCACAGGGGGAACTATGGCTACACCTTC. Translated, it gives CAWRGHRGNYGYTF.

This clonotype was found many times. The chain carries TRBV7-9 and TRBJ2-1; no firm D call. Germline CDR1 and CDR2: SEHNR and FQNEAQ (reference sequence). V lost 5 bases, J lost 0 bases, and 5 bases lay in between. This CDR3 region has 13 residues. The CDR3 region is CASSRFSYNEQFF. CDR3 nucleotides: TGTGCCAGCAGCAGATTCTCCTACAATGAGCAGTTCTTC.

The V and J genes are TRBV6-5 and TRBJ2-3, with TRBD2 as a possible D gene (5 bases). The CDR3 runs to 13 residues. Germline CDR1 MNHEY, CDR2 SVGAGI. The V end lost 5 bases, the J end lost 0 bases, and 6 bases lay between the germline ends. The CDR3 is CASSRTSTDTQYF. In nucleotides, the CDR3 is TGTGCCAGCAGTCGGACTAGCACAGATACGCAGTATTTT.

The DNA for the CDR3 is TGTGCCAGCAGTACATCGGGACTAGCGGGTGAGCAGTACTTC. It yields the protein CASSTSGLAGEQYF. The V gene is TRBV6-6, the J gene TRBJ2-7; 12 nucleotides agree with TRBD2. With V trimmed by 5 bases and J by 7 bases, 6 bases remained unmatched. This CDR3 is 14 amino acids long. Germline CDR1 and CDR2: MNHNY and SVGAGI (reference sequence).

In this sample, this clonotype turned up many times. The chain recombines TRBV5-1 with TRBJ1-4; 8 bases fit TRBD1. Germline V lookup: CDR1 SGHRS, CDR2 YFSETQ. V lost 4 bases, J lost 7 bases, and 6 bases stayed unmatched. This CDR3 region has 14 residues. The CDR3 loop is CASSPGTGSEKLFF. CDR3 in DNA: TGCGCCAGCAGCCCAGGGACAGGTAGTGAAAAACTGTTTTTT.

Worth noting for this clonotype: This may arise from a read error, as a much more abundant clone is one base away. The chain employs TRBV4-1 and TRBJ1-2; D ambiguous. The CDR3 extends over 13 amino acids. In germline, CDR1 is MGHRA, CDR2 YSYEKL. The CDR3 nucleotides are TGCGCCAGCTGCCAAGATAGACGCTATGGCTACACCTTC. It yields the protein CASCQDRRYGYTF.

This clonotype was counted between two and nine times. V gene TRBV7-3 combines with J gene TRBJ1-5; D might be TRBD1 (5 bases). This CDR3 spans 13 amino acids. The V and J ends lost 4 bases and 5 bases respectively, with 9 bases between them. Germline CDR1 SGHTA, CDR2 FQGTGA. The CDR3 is CASSSGTDQPQHF. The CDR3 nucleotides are TGTGCCAGCAGCTCGGGGACCGATCAGCCCCAGCATTTT.

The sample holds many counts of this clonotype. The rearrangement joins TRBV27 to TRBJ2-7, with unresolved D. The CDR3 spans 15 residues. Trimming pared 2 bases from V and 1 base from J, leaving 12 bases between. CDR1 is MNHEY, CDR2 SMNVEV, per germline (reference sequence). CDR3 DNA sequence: TGTGCCAGCAGTTTAAAGTATGACCCGTCCTACGAGCAGTACTTC. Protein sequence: CASSLKYDPSYEQYF.

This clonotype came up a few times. CDR3 DNA: TGCGCCAGCAGTGTTGCAGGGGAAGAGACCCAGTACTTC. Protein: CASSVAGEETQYF. The rearrangement links TRBV5-1 to TRBJ2-5; D may be TRBD1 (6 bases). This CDR3 is 13 amino acids long. The germline gives CDR1 SGHRS, CDR2 YFSETQ. With 5 bases removed from V and 3 bases from J, the gap between germline ends came to 11 bases.

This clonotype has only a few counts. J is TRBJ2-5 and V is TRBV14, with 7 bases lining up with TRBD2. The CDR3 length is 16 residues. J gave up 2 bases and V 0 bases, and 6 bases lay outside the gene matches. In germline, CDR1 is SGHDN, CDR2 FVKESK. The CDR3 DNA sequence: TGTGCCAGCAGCCAAGATATCGGGGGGTGGCAAGAGACCCAGTACTTC. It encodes CASSQDIGGWQETQYF.

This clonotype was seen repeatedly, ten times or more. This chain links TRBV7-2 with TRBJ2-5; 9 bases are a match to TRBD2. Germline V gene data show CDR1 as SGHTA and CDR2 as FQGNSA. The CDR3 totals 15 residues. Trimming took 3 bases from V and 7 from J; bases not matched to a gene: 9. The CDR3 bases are TGTGCCAGCAGCTTTAGCGGGGGAGTCCAATGGACCCAGTACTTC. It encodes CASSFSGGVQWTQYF. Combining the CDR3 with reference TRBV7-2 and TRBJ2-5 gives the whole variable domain GAGVSQSPSNKVTEKGKDVELRCDPISGHTALYWYRQSLGQGLEFLIYFQGNSAPDKSGLPSDRFSAERTGGSVSTLTIQRTQQEDSAVYLCASSFSGGVQWTQYFGPGTRLLVL.

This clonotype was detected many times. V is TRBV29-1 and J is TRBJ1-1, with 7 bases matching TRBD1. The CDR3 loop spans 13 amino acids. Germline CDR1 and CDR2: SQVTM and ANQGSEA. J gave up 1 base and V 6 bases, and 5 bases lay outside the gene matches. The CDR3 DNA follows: TGCAGCGTCGCGACAGGGACGAACACTGAAGCTTTCTTT. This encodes CSVATGTNTEAFF.

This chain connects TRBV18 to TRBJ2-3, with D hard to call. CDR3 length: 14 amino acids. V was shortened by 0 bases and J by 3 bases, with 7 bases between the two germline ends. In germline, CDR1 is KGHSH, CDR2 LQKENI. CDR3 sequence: CASSPPVTTDTQYF. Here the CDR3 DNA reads TGTGCCAGCTCACCACCCGTAACAACAGATACGCAGTATTTT. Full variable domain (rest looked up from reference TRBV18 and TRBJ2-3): NAGVMQNPRHLVRRRGQEARLRCSPMKGHSHVYWYRQLPEEGLKFMVYLQKENIIDESGMPKERFSAEFPKEGPSILRIQQVVRGDSAAYFCASSPPVTTDTQYFGPGTRLTVL.

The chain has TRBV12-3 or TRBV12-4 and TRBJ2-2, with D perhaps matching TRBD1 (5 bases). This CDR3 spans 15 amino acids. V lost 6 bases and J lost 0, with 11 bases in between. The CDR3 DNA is TGTGCCAGCAGCCAAGACAGAGCGAACACCGGGGAGCTGTTTTTT. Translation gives CASSQDRANTGELFF.

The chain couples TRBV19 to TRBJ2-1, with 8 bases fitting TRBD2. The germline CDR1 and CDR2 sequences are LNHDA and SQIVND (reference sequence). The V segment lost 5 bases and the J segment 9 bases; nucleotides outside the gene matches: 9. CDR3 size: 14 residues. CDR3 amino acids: CASSVGTSRGEQFF. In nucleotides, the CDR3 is TGTGCCAGTAGTGTTGGGACTAGTAGGGGTGAGCAGTTCTTC. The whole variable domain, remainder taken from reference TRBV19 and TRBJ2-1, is DGGITQSPKYLFRKEGQNVTLSCEQNLNHDAMYWYRQDPGQGLRLIYYSQIVNDFQKGDIAEGYSVSREKKESFPLTVTSAQKNPTAFYLCASSVGTSRGEQFFGPGTRLTVL.

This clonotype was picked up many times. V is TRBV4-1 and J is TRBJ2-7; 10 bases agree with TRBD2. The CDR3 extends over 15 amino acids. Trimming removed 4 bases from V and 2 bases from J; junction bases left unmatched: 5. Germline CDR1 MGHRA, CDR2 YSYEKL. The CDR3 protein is CASSLGLAVPYEQYF. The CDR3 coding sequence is TGCGCCAGCAGCCTTGGACTAGCGGTACCCTACGAGCAGTACTTC.

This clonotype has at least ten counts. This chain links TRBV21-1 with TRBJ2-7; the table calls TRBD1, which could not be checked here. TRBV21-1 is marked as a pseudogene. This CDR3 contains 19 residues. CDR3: CASSKPPSAPRDRGREQYF. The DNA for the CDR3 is TGTGCCAGCAGCAAACCTCCCAGCGCGCCCCGGGACAGGGGTCGGGAGCAGTACTTC.

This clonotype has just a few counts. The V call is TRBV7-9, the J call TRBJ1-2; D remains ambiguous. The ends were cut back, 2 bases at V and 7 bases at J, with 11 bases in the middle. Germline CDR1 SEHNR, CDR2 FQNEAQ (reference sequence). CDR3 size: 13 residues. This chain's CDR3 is CASSLLGFSGYTF. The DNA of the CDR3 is TGTGCCAGCAGCTTATTGGGGTTCTCTGGCTACACCTTC.

CDR3 in DNA: TGTGCCTCTTGGGGGCGCAGATATGGCTACACCTTC. Translation: CASWGRRYGYTF. The rearrangement links TRBV30 to TRBJ1-2; TRBD1 is a possible D gene (6 bases). Trimming stripped 7 bases from V and 5 bases from J, with 14 bases between. CDR1 is GTSNPN, CDR2 SVGIG, per germline (reference sequence). The CDR3 has 12 amino acids.

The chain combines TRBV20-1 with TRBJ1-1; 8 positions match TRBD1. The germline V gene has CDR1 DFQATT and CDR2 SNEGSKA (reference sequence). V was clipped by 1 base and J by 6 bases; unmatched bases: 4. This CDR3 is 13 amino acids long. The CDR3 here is CSARAGGRAEAFF. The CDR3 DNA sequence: TGCAGTGCTAGAGCAGGGGGCCGGGCTGAAGCTTTCTTT.

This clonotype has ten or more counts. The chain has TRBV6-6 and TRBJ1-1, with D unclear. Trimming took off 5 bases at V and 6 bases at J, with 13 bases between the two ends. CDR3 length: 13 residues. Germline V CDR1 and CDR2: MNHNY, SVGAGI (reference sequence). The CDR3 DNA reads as TGTGCCAGCAGTGCGACCGTTCCCCCTGAAGCTTTCTTT. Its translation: CASSATVPPEAFF.

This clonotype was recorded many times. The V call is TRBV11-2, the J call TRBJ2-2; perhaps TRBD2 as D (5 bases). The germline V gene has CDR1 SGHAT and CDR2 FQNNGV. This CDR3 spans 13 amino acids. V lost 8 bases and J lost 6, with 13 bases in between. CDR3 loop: CASSDFAAGELFF. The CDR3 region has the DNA TGTGCCAGCTCGGACTTCGCGGCCGGGGAGCTGTTTTTT.

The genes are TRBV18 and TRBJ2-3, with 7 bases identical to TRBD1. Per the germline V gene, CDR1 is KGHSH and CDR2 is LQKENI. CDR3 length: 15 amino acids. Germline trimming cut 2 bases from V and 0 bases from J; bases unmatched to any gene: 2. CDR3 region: CASSPGTVSTDTQYF. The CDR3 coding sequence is TGTGCCAGCTCACCAGGGACAGTGAGCACAGATACGCAGTATTTT.

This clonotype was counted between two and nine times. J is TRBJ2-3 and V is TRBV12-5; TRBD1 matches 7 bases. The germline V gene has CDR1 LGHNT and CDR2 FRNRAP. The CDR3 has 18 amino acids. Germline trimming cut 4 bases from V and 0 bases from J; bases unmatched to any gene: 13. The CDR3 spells CASGSSRDSSFSTDTQYF. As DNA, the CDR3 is TGTGCTAGTGGTTCTAGTCGGGACAGCTCCTTTAGCACAGATACGCAGTATTTT.